The clone carrying this T cell receptor beta chain was detected only a few times. The antigen is not known. These data are taken from a study of T-cell reconstitution after alpha-beta-depleted transplantation in children. Study observations and caveats: Approximately two months post-transplant, alpha-beta T cells reportedly originated from several hundred expanded graft clones. Once a year had passed after transplant, T-cell counts and diversity came mostly from newly produced T cells.

The ends were cut back, 5 bases at V and 2 bases at J, with 12 bases in the middle. The CDR3 runs to 15 residues. CDR1 and CDR2 (germline): KGHDR, SFDVKD. Preparation of the TCRbeta library involved a method that used unique molecular identifiers. A single record per CDR3 protein comes from TCRdb applying MiXCR to the PCR reads. Of 580,000 or so distinct CDR3 sequences in the sample, more than 20% are singletons; the top ten hold 13% to 15%. Sequencing was performed on PBMCs, mostly from graft donor cells, taken 360 days after TCRalphabeta/CD19-depleted stem cell transplant. The TCR was taken from a boy in the first two years of life who had a stem cell transplant for acute myeloid leukemia, so the T cells may come from the graft donor. The rearrangement joins TRBV24-1 to TRBJ2-1; D remains unclear. The CDR3 bases are TGTGCCACCAGTGCAGGTCCATCTGCCTACAATGAGCAGTTCTTC. Amino acids: CATSAGPSAYNEQFF.